The 20 T cell receptor beta chains reported below all come from one sample, sequenced in a study of blood T cell repertoires in COVID-19. Profiled with immunoSEQ multiplex PCR; TCRdb holds only in-frame clones, not every one. This table holds around 200,000 clones, about 88% found once. Sequenced: peripheral blood. Source of these receptors: a woman aged 80 or older in a cohort sampled during active or convalescent COVID-19.

The chain is built from TRBV5-4 and TRBJ2-2; the match to TRBD2 covers 12 bases. Germline assignment: CDR1 SGHNT and CDR2 YYREEE (reference sequence). The CDR3 is 14 residues long. The V segment lost 9 bases and the J segment 5 bases; nucleotides outside the gene matches: 5. CDR3 sequence: CATRLAGETGELFF. For the CDR3, the DNA is TGTGCCACCAGACTAGCGGGAGAAACCGGGGAGCTGTTTTTT.

This clone has only a few counts. V is TRBV14 and J is TRBJ1-1; the match to TRBD1 covers 7 bases. Germline assignment: CDR1 SGHDN and CDR2 FVKESK. This CDR3 contains 14 residues. J was trimmed by 4 bases and V by 8 bases; bases with no gene match: 10. The CDR3 reads CASHPLGTVTEAFF. The CDR3 region has the DNA TGTGCCAGCCACCCCCTCGGGACAGTCACTGAAGCTTTCTTT.

J is TRBJ2-5 and V is TRBV7-2; a weak D match, TRBD2 (5 bases). Deletions cut 5 bases from V and 6 bases from J, with 10 bases between. The CDR3 runs to 12 residues. The germline V gene encodes CDR1 SGHTA and CDR2 FQGNSA. CDR3 amino acids: CASSSGLKTQYF. The DNA for the CDR3 is TGTGCCAGCAGCAGCGGACTCAAGACCCAGTACTTC. Drawing the rest from reference TRBV7-2 and TRBJ2-5, the complete variable domain is GAGVSQSPSNKVTEKGKDVELRCDPISGHTALYWYRQSLGQGLEFLIYFQGNSAPDKSGLPSDRFSAERTGGSVSTLTIQRTQQEDSAVYLCASSSGLKTQYFGPGTRLLVL.

The chain links TRBV7-2 to TRBJ2-6; D is possibly TRBD2 (5 bases). V shed 1 base and J shed 19 bases, with 14 bases lying between them. The CDR3 covers 12 residues. Germline CDR1 SGHTA, CDR2 FQGNSA. CDR3 sequence reads: CASSLGARGPTF. The CDR3 region has the DNA TGTGCCAGCAGCTTAGGGGCCCGGGGTCCTACTTTC.

The rearrangement uses TRBV18 and TRBJ2-7; D call uncertain. Germline CDR1 KGHSH, CDR2 LQKENI. The CDR3 has 11 residues. V lost 2 bases, J lost 7 bases, and 6 bases lay in between. The DNA of the CDR3 is TGTGCCAGCTCACCAGAGACAGAGCAGTACTTC. Translating it yields CASSPETEQYF.

The rearrangement uses TRBV11-3 and TRBJ2-1; TRBD1 agrees at 10 bases. Per germline, CDR1 SGHNT and CDR2 YENEEA. The CDR3 extends over 17 amino acids. The trim removed 4 bases at V and 0 bases at J, leaving 6 bases unmatched. CDR3 amino acids: CASSSGTGVSSYNEQFF. As DNA, the CDR3 is TGTGCCAGCAGCTCCGGGACAGGGGTAAGCTCCTACAATGAGCAGTTCTTC.

This chain joins TRBV7-2 and TRBJ2-5; D perhaps matches TRBD1 (7 bases). The germline V gene encodes CDR1 SGHTA and CDR2 FQGNSA. The V and J ends lost 1 base and 7 bases respectively, with 13 bases between them. The CDR3 totals 14 residues. The CDR3, as DNA: TGTGCCAGCAGCTTAGAACGGCAGGGGGGGACCCAGTACTTC. Residues: CASSLERQGGTQYF.

The rearrangement links TRBV30 to TRBJ2-3, with TRBD2 identical over 10 bases. Germline V gene lookup returns CDR1 GTSNPN and CDR2 SVGIG (reference sequence). The J segment lost 5 bases and the V segment lost 0 bases, leaving 8 bases of the junction unmatched. This CDR3 is built from 16 residues. CDR3 nucleotides: TGTGCCTGGAGTGTTGCAAGCGGGAGGGCCGAAGATACGCAGTATTTT. Its protein product is CAWSVASGRAEDTQYF.

This chain uses TRBV7-9 with TRBJ1-2; D ambiguous. Germline CDR1 SEHNR, CDR2 FQNEAQ (reference sequence). The CDR3 covers 12 residues. V gave up 1 base and J gave up 8 bases, with 8 bases separating them. The CDR3 is CASSLGGEGYTF. CDR3 nucleotide sequence: TGTGCCAGCAGCTTAGGTGGGGAGGGCTACACCTTC. The full variable domain, in which reference TRBV7-9 and TRBJ1-2 provide the parts outside the CDR3, is DTGVSQNPRHKITKRGQNVTFRCDPISEHNRLYWYRQTLGQGPEFLTYFQNEAQLEKSRLLSDRFSAERPKGSFSTLEIQRTEQGDSAMYLCASSLGGEGYTFGSGTRLTVV.

This clone has a single count. CDR3 nucleotide sequence: TGCGCCAGCAGCCAAGGCTCAGGGCCACTCTACGAGCAGTACTTC. Protein product: CASSQGSGPLYEQYF. The chain combines TRBV4-3 with TRBJ2-7; D might be TRBD1 (5 bases). The V and J ends lost 1 base and 3 bases respectively, with 13 bases between them. Germline V gene sequence: CDR1 LGHNA, CDR2 YSLEER. The CDR3 has 15 amino acids.

This clone occurred a few times. The V call is TRBV19, the J call TRBJ2-2; the D is unclear. The CDR3 covers 13 residues. Per the germline V gene, CDR1 is LNHDA and CDR2 is SQIVND (reference sequence). V was pared by 5 bases and J by 1 base, with 5 bases between. The CDR3 sequence is CASSLRNTGELFF. CDR3 DNA: TGTGCCAGTAGTCTCCGGAACACCGGGGAGCTGTTTTTT.

The chain combines TRBV19 with TRBJ2-3, with a possible D match to TRBD2 (6 bases). The CDR3 extends over 16 amino acids. Germline values: CDR1 LNHDA, CDR2 SQIVND (reference sequence). Trimming shortened V by 5 bases and J by 4 bases, and 19 bases separated the two germline ends. The CDR3 nucleotides are TGTGCCAGTAGTCCCCGACTAGTTTTCGTTCCAGATACGCAGTATTTT. Amino acids: CASSPRLVFVPDTQYF.

This clone was counted between two and nine times. The chain links TRBV19 to TRBJ1-5; 7 bases agree with TRBD1. The CDR3 length is 17 residues. Unmatched junction bases numbered 14, after V lost 2 bases and J lost 7 bases. Germline CDR1 LNHDA, CDR2 SQIVND (reference sequence). CDR3 nucleotides: TGTGCCAGTAGTATAAACCCCGGGCAGGGGGTGGGACAGCCCCAGCATTTT. Translating it yields CASSINPGQGVGQPQHF. Full variable domain (missing parts from reference TRBV19 and TRBJ1-5): DGGITQSPKYLFRKEGQNVTLSCEQNLNHDAMYWYRQDPGQGLRLIYYSQIVNDFQKGDIAEGYSVSREKKESFPLTVTSAQKNPTAFYLCASSINPGQGVGQPQHFGDGTRLSIL.

The chain uses TRBV19 and TRBJ2-7, with D possibly matching TRBD1 (6 bases). The CDR3 contains 13 residues. V was shortened by 8 bases and J by 2 bases, with 13 bases between the two germline ends. Germline CDR1 is LNHDA and CDR2 is SQIVND (reference sequence). This CDR3 is CASSDRQAYEQYF. The CDR3 bases are TGTGCCAGTTCGGACAGACAAGCCTACGAGCAGTACTTC.

The rearrangement joins TRBV4-1 to TRBJ1-1; D is perhaps TRBD1 (6 bases). Looked up from germline, CDR1 is MGHRA and CDR2 is YSYEKL. This CDR3 contains 13 residues. With 1 base removed from V and 4 bases from J, the gap between germline ends came to 7 bases. The CDR3 nucleotides are TGCGCCAGCAGCCAAGCAGGGGCCACTGAAGCTTTCTTT. Protein product: CASSQAGATEAFF.

The CDR3, as DNA: TGTGCCAGCAGTTTGGGCGGGGGGTTTCAGCCCCAGCATTTT. Its protein product is CASSLGGGFQPQHF. The V and J genes are TRBV27 and TRBJ1-5; weak D call: TRBD1 (5 bases). Germline V lookup: CDR1 MNHEY, CDR2 SMNVEV (reference sequence). The CDR3 sequence is 14 residues long. Trimming removed 3 bases at V and 6 bases at J, with 12 bases between.

The chain couples TRBV10-1 to TRBJ2-1; 8 positions match TRBD2. Per germline, CDR1 WNHNN and CDR2 SYGVQD (reference sequence). This CDR3 region has 16 residues. After removal of 2 bases from V and 0 bases from J, the junction contained 3 bases not matched to a gene. The CDR3 region has the DNA TGCGCCAGCAGTGAGATAGCGGGGCGCTCCTACAATGAGCAGTTCTTC. As protein: CASSEIAGRSYNEQFF.

V gene TRBV6-1 combines with J gene TRBJ2-7; 7 bases match TRBD1. The CDR3 extends over 11 amino acids. Trimming removed 0 bases from V and 11 bases from J; junction bases left unmatched: 1. Germline CDR1 reads MNHNS; CDR2 reads SASEGT. The CDR3 region is CASSEADRKYF. For the CDR3, the DNA is TGTGCCAGCAGTGAAGCGGACAGGAAGTACTTC.

This clone was counted between two and nine times. The chain carries TRBV12-3 or TRBV12-4 and TRBJ1-5, with a possible D match to TRBD1 (5 bases). The CDR3 is made up of 13 amino acids. V shed 7 bases and J shed 4 bases, with 11 bases lying between them. The chain's CDR3 is CASKDRKNQPQHF. CDR3 DNA: TGTGCCAGCAAAGACAGAAAAAATCAGCCCCAGCATTTT.

A few counts support this clone. This chain joins TRBV19 and TRBJ1-5, with 8 bases that match TRBD1. Germline loops: CDR1 LNHDA, CDR2 SQIVND (reference sequence). This CDR3 has 15 amino acids. V lost 4 bases and J lost 3; bases outside the gene matches: 5. The CDR3 bases are TGTGCCAGTAGTAGAGACAGGGGACACAATCAGCCCCAGCATTTT. It encodes CASSRDRGHNQPQHF.